Presented here are 16 T cell receptor beta chains from one specimen sequenced in a study of T-cell reconstitution after alpha-beta-depleted transplantation in children. Library preparation (for TCRbeta) was performed with unique molecular identifiers. In TCRdb, the PCR reads were re-called with MiXCR into one record per CDR3 protein. The sample consists of approximately 640,000 distinct CDR3 sequences, around 16% of them appearing once. The sequencing used PBMCs from the stem cell graft donor, collected from the stem cell graft. All receptors come from a human donor who donated a stem cell graft to a child with acute myeloid leukemia.

This clonotype came up a few times. The chain recombines TRBV29-1 with TRBJ1-4; D remains ambiguous. This CDR3 region has 11 residues. CDR1 and CDR2 from the germline V gene are SQVTM and ANQGSEA. V lost 5 bases to trimming and J lost 4 bases, with 5 bases between them. CDR3 bases: TGCAGCGTTATGCGTAATGAAAAACTGTTTTTT. This encodes CSVMRNEKLFF.

This clonotype was recorded at least ten times. The chain recombines TRBV20-1 with TRBJ1-2; 8 nucleotides agree with TRBD1. CDR3 length equals 14 residues. From germline, CDR1 is DFQATT and CDR2 SNEGSKA (reference sequence). V dropped 4 bases and J dropped 3; count of bases not matched to a gene: 7. CDR3 sequence: CSAINRGDYYGYTF. The CDR3 bases are TGCAGTGCTATTAACAGGGGGGACTACTATGGCTACACCTTC.

This clonotype showed up just a few times. The V gene is TRBV20-1, the J gene TRBJ2-7; 12 nucleotides line up with TRBD2. V lost 2 bases and J lost 2; bases outside the gene matches: 7. CDR1 is DFQATT and CDR2 is SNEGSKA in the germline V gene (reference sequence). CDR3 size: 16 residues. In DNA form, the CDR3 reads TGCAGTGCTAGAACGCTAGCGGGGGGGACCCCCTACGAGCAGTACTTC. Its translation: CSARTLAGGTPYEQYF.

J is TRBJ1-2 and V is TRBV28; D is possibly TRBD1 (6 bases). This CDR3 is built from 14 residues. CDR1 is MDHEN and CDR2 is SYDVKM in the germline V gene. V was pared by 8 bases and J by 1 base, with 14 bases between. Here the CDR3 reads CASGEQGYNYGYTF. CDR3 coding DNA: TGTGCCAGCGGGGAACAGGGTTATAACTATGGCTACACCTTC.

CDR3 DNA: TGTGCCAGCAGCTTACAGAGCGGGGGGGATACGCAGTATTTT. Its protein product is CASSLQSGGDTQYF. The chain carries TRBV7-2 and TRBJ2-3; 9 nucleotides agree with TRBD2. The length of the CDR3 is 14 residues. CDR1 SGHTA and CDR2 FQGNSA come from the germline V gene. Trimming removed 2 bases from V and 6 bases from J; junction bases left unmatched: 3.

This clonotype was observed many times. The gene calls are TRBV5-6 and TRBJ2-7; D not resolved. The CDR3 is made up of 13 amino acids. Trimming left V 1 base short and J 1 base short, with 6 bases between. The germline V gene has CDR1 SGHDT and CDR2 YYEEEE. In DNA, the CDR3 is TGTGCCAGCAGCTTGAAGGATTCCTACGAGCAGTACGTC. This codes for CASSLKDSYEQYV.

This chain connects TRBV5-1 to TRBJ2-1; 10 bases align to TRBD1. The CDR3 is 18 amino acids. Trimming took 4 bases from V and 0 from J; bases not matched to a gene: 10. The germline CDR1 and CDR2 sequences are SGHRS and YFSETQ. This chain's CDR3 is CASSPTGTGAHSYNEQFF. The CDR3 bases are TGCGCCAGCAGCCCAACTGGGACAGGGGCCCACTCCTACAATGAGCAGTTCTTC.

This clonotype came up a few times. This chain links TRBV9 with TRBJ2-5; 9 nucleotides agree with TRBD2. The trim removed 4 bases at V and 4 bases at J, leaving 14 bases unmatched. Germline-derived CDR1 and CDR2 are SGDLS and YYNGEE. This CDR3 has 17 residues. CDR3 sequence reads: CASSPGVVAGEGETQYF. The CDR3 nucleotides are TGTGCCAGCAGCCCCGGCGTTGTAGCGGGGGAGGGAGAGACCCAGTACTTC.

The rearrangement joins TRBV7-9 to TRBJ1-5; no firm D call. Per the germline V gene, CDR1 is SEHNR and CDR2 is FQNEAQ (reference sequence). The CDR3 consists of 12 residues. The germline V and J ends were trimmed by 5 bases and 3 bases, with 5 bases remaining between them. The CDR3 bases are TGTGCCAGCAGCAGGGACAATCAGCCCCAGCATTTT. Protein sequence: CASSRDNQPQHF.

This chain joins TRBV5-1 and TRBJ2-3; 7 bases line up with TRBD1. The V segment lost 5 bases and the J segment 4 bases; nucleotides outside the gene matches: 16. This CDR3 spans 17 amino acids. From germline, CDR1 is SGHRS and CDR2 YFSETQ. The CDR3 is CASRGDPGDSGSDTQYF. The CDR3 nucleotides are TGCGCCAGCAGAGGCGACCCCGGGGACAGTGGATCAGATACGCAGTATTTT.

The chain joins TRBV14 to TRBJ1-6; maybe TRBD1 (6 bases). Germline CDR1 is SGHDN and CDR2 is FVKESK. The V and J ends lost 3 bases and 7 bases respectively, with 19 bases between them. The CDR3 runs to 17 residues. CDR3 residues: CASSQRGGRRRNSPLHF. The CDR3 DNA sequence: TGTGCCAGCAGCCAGCGCGGGGGGCGCCGCCGAAATTCACCCCTCCACTTT.

This clonotype was recorded at least ten times. Mismatch with germline at one junction end may stem from a read error. The J gene is TRBJ2-3, the V gene TRBV5-1; D perhaps matches TRBD2 (6 bases). In germline, CDR1 is SGHRS, CDR2 YFSETQ. The CDR3 consists of 14 residues. The CDR3 sequence is CASSLGTSTDTQYF. In DNA form, the CDR3 reads TGTGCCAGCAGCTTAGGGACTAGCACAGATACGCAGTATTTT.

This clonotype appeared many times. This rearrangement joins TRBV10-3 to TRBJ1-2; TRBD1 might be the D (6 bases). The CDR3 length is 14 residues. From germline, CDR1 is ENHRY and CDR2 SYGVKD. Trimming stripped 2 bases from V and 1 base from J, with 8 bases between. In DNA, the CDR3 is TGTGCCATCAGTGAGGACAGGAATAACTATGGCTACACCTTC. It translates to CAISEDRNNYGYTF.

This clonotype was counted ten times or more. The chain carries TRBV20-1 and TRBJ1-4; 7 bases match TRBD1. The length of the CDR3 is 15 residues. With 1 base clipped from V and 8 bases from J, the junction kept 10 bases outside the gene matches. Germline V lookup: CDR1 DFQATT, CDR2 SNEGSKA (reference sequence). The CDR3 here is CSARAPGGTDEKLFF. CDR3 in DNA: TGCAGTGCTAGAGCCCCAGGGGGTACGGACGAAAAACTGTTTTTT.

This clonotype was recorded a few times. This rearrangement joins TRBV27 to TRBJ2-7; the match to TRBD2 covers 9 bases. CDR1 is MNHEY, CDR2 SMNVEV, per germline (reference sequence). Trimming cost V 8 bases and J 0 bases; bases outside gene matches: 8. The CDR3 consists of 15 residues. CDR3 DNA sequence: TGTGCCAGCGGACTAAGCGGGGGGTCCTCCTACGAGCAGTACTTC. Encoded protein: CASGLSGGSSYEQYF.

V and J are TRBV3-1 and TRBJ1-1; D not certain. V shed 5 bases and J shed 8 bases, with 12 bases lying between them. The CDR3 has 12 amino acids. CDR1 LGHDT and CDR2 YNNKEL come from the germline V gene (reference sequence). For the CDR3, the DNA is TGTGCCAGCAGCGAAAGGGTTTCGGAAGCTTTCTTT. This sequence encodes CASSERVSEAFF.